This T cell receptor (beta chain) came from a study of T cells in Graves' hyperthyroidism and ophthalmopathy. V gave up 1 base and J gave up 4 bases; unmatched junction bases: 12. CDR3 size: 18 residues. From germline, CDR1 is SEHNR and CDR2 FQNEAQ (reference sequence). Patients having uncontrolled infection, another autoimmune disease, pregnancy or lactation were not included. This clonotype was seen repeatedly, ten times or more. Antigen: not known. Findings and caveats of the study: A model of 13 V-J features distinguished ophthalmopathy from stable hyperthyroidism.

RNA transcripts were the template for amplifying TCR beta CDR3 regions. First-round RT-PCR of the TCR CDR3 relied on the HTBI primer set. TCRdb re-called the multiplex PCR reads through MiXCR, storing one row per CDR3 protein. This sample carries about 740,000 distinct CDR3 sequences, 13% to 15% of them seen once, and the ten largest clones take roughly a tenth. Sequencing was done on a sample of blood. The chain links TRBV7-9 to TRBJ2-3, with 9 bases lining up with TRBD1. This receptor was identified in a woman younger than 35 with Graves' hyperthyroidism. The DNA for the CDR3 is TGTGCCAGCAGCTTAGATCCAAGGGACAGGGATGGGTCAGATACGCAGTATTTT. Amino acid sequence: CASSLDPRDRDGSDTQYF.